The 2 T cell receptor beta chains below come from one sample, sequenced in a study of T cell responses to AZD1222 COVID-19 vaccine. Sequenced by immunoSEQ multiplex PCR; TCRdb stores in-frame clones only, minus some. Of roughly 170,000 clones in the sample, 75% to 90% were seen once. The sequenced sample was peripheral blood, obtained on day 0 of AZD1222 vaccination. The receptor set was obtained from an adult in good health.

This chain uses TRBV30 with TRBJ1-6; 7 bases map to TRBD1. CDR1 is GTSNPN, CDR2 SVGIG, per germline (reference sequence). V was pared by 0 bases and J by 10 bases, with 12 bases of the junction left unmatched. The CDR3 is made up of 16 amino acids. DNA of the CDR3: TGTGCCTGGAGTGTTTGGATAGGACAGGTCAACTCACCCCTCCACTTT. Protein sequence: CAWSVWIGQVNSPLHF.

This clone was picked up one time. V gene TRBV27 combines with J gene TRBJ2-1; TRBD1 agrees at 7 bases. Germline CDR1 and CDR2: MNHEY and SMNVEV (reference sequence). Unmatched junction bases numbered 15, after V lost 6 bases and J lost 4 bases. The CDR3 extends over 17 amino acids. The CDR3 DNA sequence: TGTGCCAGCAGCCTCCCCCCGTACAGGGGCCAGTACAATGAGCAGTTCTTC. Encoded protein: CASSLPPYRGQYNEQFF.